Listed below are T cell receptor beta chains from one sample, sequenced in a study of technical replicates of blood from a handful of donors. Clones were read by immunoSEQ multiplex PCR, and TCRdb kept only the in-frame ones, dropping some. The sample records more than 65,000 clones, 91% being singletons. The specimen sequenced was T cells isolated from PBMCs. The receptors were gathered from a human donor in good health. Some clones in this sample may be carry-over from other donors' samples. Both conserved end residues are trimmed from each CDR3. A D gene is named only where the DNA matches it firmly.

TRBV10-2	.	TRBJ2-7	ASSDEEGRVSYEQY
TRBV25-1	.	TRBJ2-7	ASSVPGSHEQY
TRBV5-6	.	TRBJ2-3	ASSPEDLAGTDTQY
TRBV10-3	.	TRBJ1-3	ATNRGGNTIY
TRBV18	TRBD1	TRBJ1-2	ASSDDQGAGGYT
TRBV7-9	TRBD1	TRBJ2-3	ASSLEQGAKVEDTQY
TRBV28	.	TRBJ2-7	ASSLLRLVDSYEQY
TRBV2	.	TRBJ1-2	ATSQGLGYT
TRBV6-5	.	TRBJ2-7	ASRGGQNYEQY
TRBV19	.	TRBJ2-3	ASSSRGRGDTQY
TRBV6-5	TRBD2	TRBJ2-5	ASSTTYSGETQY
TRBV5-1	.	TRBJ2-7	ASSPATELLGREQY
TRBV6-1	TRBD1	TRBJ2-7	ASSAIGTGDREQY